This T cell receptor beta chain was sequenced for a study of human T cells and chemical hapten exposure. In germline, CDR1 is LGHDT, CDR2 YNNKEL (reference sequence). The V gene end was trimmed by 4 bases and the J gene end by 7 bases; junction bases not matched to a gene: 7. The CDR3 extends over 13 amino acids. This clonotype was found many times. TCRdb recomputed calls from the RACE reads with MiXCR, one row per CDR3 protein. The data show about 380,000 distinct CDR3 sequences, less than 6.5% seen once. The time point here: pre-sensitization, week 0. Treatment denoted: therapeutic diphenylcyclopropenone sensitization with weekly scalp DPC.

Sequencing used whole blood, obtained in connection with sensitization to the hapten diphenylcyclopropenone (DPC). The chain uses TRBV3-1 and TRBJ2-7; 7 bases map to TRBD2. The receptor was isolated from a woman aged 50 to 65 with alopecia areata. Some clones in this sample may be carry-over from other donors' samples. The CDR3 loop is CASSRYREAEQYF. CDR3 DNA: TGTGCCAGCAGCCGATACCGGGAGGCGGAGCAGTACTTC.